The 31 T cell receptor beta chains listed next were all sequenced from one sample in a study of cytomegalovirus exposure and HLA in healthy donors. In the PCR, 60 Vbeta and 13 Jbeta primers were used. Here immunoSEQ multiplex PCR was the method, and the copy in TCRdb shows in-frame clones only, minus some. Of some 150,000 clones in the sample, around 79% are singletons; the top ten hold 3%. The sequencing input was PBMCs. The receptors were gathered from a man between 40 and 49 years old in good health and CMV-seropositive.

The chain joins TRBV5-4 to TRBJ2-2; TRBD2 is a possible D gene (5 bases). Germline CDR1 SGHNT, CDR2 YYREEE (reference sequence). Trimming shortened V by 2 bases and J by 2 bases, and 10 bases separated the two germline ends. The CDR3 length is 15 residues. CDR3 residues: CASSFVTGNTGELFF. For the CDR3, the DNA is TGTGCCAGCAGCTTCGTGACGGGAAACACCGGGGAGCTGTTTTTT.

This chain connects TRBV10-3 to TRBJ2-2; 7 nucleotides agree with TRBD1. The V and J ends lost 8 bases and 1 base, in that order; junction bases with no gene match: 16. The CDR3 length is 18 residues. The germline V gene encodes CDR1 ENHRY and CDR2 SYGVKD. The CDR3 nucleotides are TGTGCCATCGCTGGCCTAGTAAGGGGGCCCCAGAACACCGGGGAGCTGTTTTTT. This gives the protein CAIAGLVRGPQNTGELFF.

The chain combines TRBV2 with TRBJ1-5; D uncertain. The CDR3 spans 12 residues. The V end was cut by 2 bases, the J end by 8 bases, with 7 bases between. The germline CDR1 and CDR2 sequences are SNHLY and FYNNEI. CDR3 in DNA: TGTGCCAGCAGTGAACGGTTGGAGCCCCAGCATTTT. Its translation is CASSERLEPQHF.

CDR3 region: CASSDGTGRHEKLFF. CDR3 DNA: TGTGCCAGCAGCGACGGGACAGGGAGACATGAAAAACTGTTTTTT. The V gene is TRBV9, the J gene TRBJ1-4, with 9 bases aligning to TRBD1. The CDR3 covers 15 residues. V shed 3 bases, J shed 6 bases, and the junction held 6 bases outside the gene matches. Germline assignment: CDR1 SGDLS and CDR2 YYNGEE.

The rearrangement links TRBV9 to TRBJ2-1, with 7 bases aligning to TRBD2. The germline V gene encodes CDR1 SGDLS and CDR2 YYNGEE. The CDR3 extends over 17 amino acids. Trimming removed 3 bases from V and 0 bases from J; junction bases left unmatched: 9. The CDR3 here is CASSASGTLLSYNEQFF. CDR3 in DNA: TGTGCCAGCAGCGCTAGCGGAACCCTGCTCTCCTACAATGAGCAGTTCTTC.

V and J are TRBV18 and TRBJ1-5; perhaps TRBD1 as D (6 bases). Germline values: CDR1 KGHSH, CDR2 LQKENI. V lost 5 bases and J 5 bases, leaving 10 bases between the germline ends. CDR3 length equals 13 residues. CDR3 in DNA: TGTGCCAGCTCAACAGGGTTCGATCAGCCCCAGCATTTT. Its protein is CASSTGFDQPQHF.

The chain recombines TRBV28 with TRBJ1-6; the match to TRBD1 covers 11 bases. Looked up from germline, CDR1 is MDHEN and CDR2 is SYDVKM. The CDR3 sequence is 16 residues long. V shed 4 bases and J 7 bases; nucleotides not matched to a gene: 6. This chain's CDR3 is CASSSPGQGANSPLHF. In nucleotides, the CDR3 is TGTGCCAGCAGTTCTCCCGGACAGGGGGCCAATTCACCCCTCCACTTT.

This clone has a handful of counts. The chain couples TRBV30 to TRBJ2-3, with TRBD2 identical over 11 bases. V dropped 0 bases and J dropped 3; count of bases not matched to a gene: 8. The CDR3 extends over 17 amino acids. Germline lookup yields CDR1 GTSNPN and CDR2 SVGIG (reference sequence). CDR3: CAWSVGLAGGGTDTQYF. In nucleotides, the CDR3 is TGTGCCTGGAGTGTGGGGCTAGCGGGAGGAGGGACAGATACGCAGTATTTT.

This chain links TRBV5-4 with TRBJ2-3; 9 nucleotides line up with TRBD1. This CDR3 spans 15 amino acids. V trimming: 4 bases; J trimming: 7 bases; junction bases outside the gene matches: 10. Germline CDR1 SGHNT, CDR2 YYREEE (reference sequence). CDR3 DNA: TGTGCCAGCAGCCCACGGGACAGGGTGGGACATACGCAGTATTTT. Its protein product is CASSPRDRVGHTQYF.

The chain employs TRBV7-2 and TRBJ1-2; 9 bases agree with TRBD1. Germline loops: CDR1 SGHTA, CDR2 FQGNSA. This CDR3 comprises 15 residues. After removal of 3 bases from V and 8 bases from J, the junction contained 10 bases not matched to a gene. The chain's CDR3 is CASSFTGGARGGYTF. The DNA for the CDR3 is TGTGCCAGCAGCTTCACAGGGGGCGCAAGGGGAGGCTACACCTTC. The variable domain in full, completed from reference TRBV7-2 and TRBJ1-2, reads GAGVSQSPSNKVTEKGKDVELRCDPISGHTALYWYRQSLGQGLEFLIYFQGNSAPDKSGLPSDRFSAERTGGSVSTLTIQRTQQEDSAVYLCASSFTGGARGGYTFGSGTRLTVV.

The chain recombines TRBV5-1 with TRBJ1-1; 7 nucleotides match TRBD1. CDR1 and CDR2 from the germline V gene are SGHRS and YFSETQ. With 2 bases clipped from V and 5 bases from J, the junction kept 15 bases outside the gene matches. The CDR3 totals 17 residues. CDR3 bases: TGCGCCAGCAGCTTCGGACAGGCAGCCCGTATTCTTACTGAAGCTTTCTTT. This translates into CASSFGQAARILTEAFF.

The chain combines TRBV27 with TRBJ2-2; 8 positions agree with TRBD1. The CDR3 covers 14 residues. The germline V gene has CDR1 MNHEY and CDR2 SMNVEV (reference sequence). Unmatched junction bases numbered 9, after V lost 11 bases and J lost 4 bases. In DNA, the CDR3 is TGTGCCTCGGCTAGTCAGGGGGCCACCGGGGAGCTGTTTTTT. It yields the protein CASASQGATGELFF.

CDR3 amino acids: CASSRGTGGEQYF. The CDR3 DNA is TGTGCCAGCAGCCGTGGGACAGGGGGCGAGCAGTACTTC. The chain combines TRBV14 with TRBJ2-7; 11 nucleotides match TRBD1. The CDR3 consists of 13 residues. V was clipped by 4 bases and J by 6 bases; unmatched bases: 2. Germline V gene sequence: CDR1 SGHDN, CDR2 FVKESK.

The gene calls are TRBV6-5 and TRBJ1-1, with a possible D match to TRBD1 (6 bases). Germline CDR1 reads MNHEY; CDR2 reads SVGAGI. V shed 6 bases and J shed 4 bases, with 12 bases lying between them. The CDR3 length is 13 residues. CDR3 coding DNA: TGTGCCAGCAGACAGGGTACGGTCACTGAAGCTTTCTTT. Its protein product is CASRQGTVTEAFF.

This rearrangement joins TRBV19 to TRBJ1-1, with 9 bases fitting TRBD1. The CDR3 totals 14 residues. CDR1 LNHDA and CDR2 SQIVND come from the germline V gene (reference sequence). V dropped 3 bases and J dropped 6; count of bases not matched to a gene: 5. CDR3 amino acids: CASSIRGTGSEAFF. In DNA, the CDR3 is TGTGCCAGTAGTATCAGAGGGACAGGGTCTGAAGCTTTCTTT.

The chain carries TRBV7-2 and TRBJ1-4; a possible D gene is TRBD1 (5 bases). The germline V gene encodes CDR1 SGHTA and CDR2 FQGNSA. This CDR3 is 15 amino acids long. Trimming shortened V by 5 bases and J by 3 bases, and 13 bases separated the two germline ends. CDR3 protein: CASSHQTAPNEKLFF. The DNA for the CDR3 is TGTGCCAGCAGCCACCAGACAGCCCCTAATGAAAAACTGTTTTTT.

The chain couples TRBV7-9 to TRBJ1-2; D remains unclear. V was trimmed by 1 base and J by 5 bases, leaving 5 bases between them. The CDR3 covers 12 residues. Germline CDR1 reads SEHNR; CDR2 reads FQNEAQ (reference sequence). CDR3 in DNA: TGTGCCAGCAGCTTAGAGACATATGGCTACACCTTC. This translates into CASSLETYGYTF. Combining the CDR3 with reference TRBV7-9 and TRBJ1-2 gives the whole variable domain DTGVSQNPRHKITKRGQNVTFRCDPISEHNRLYWYRQTLGQGPEFLTYFQNEAQLEKSRLLSDRFSAERPKGSFSTLEIQRTEQGDSAMYLCASSLETYGYTFGSGTRLTVV.

For this clone: This sample also contains other DNA sequences that code for the same CDR3. The chain combines TRBV27 with TRBJ2-1, with D possibly TRBD2 on 7 matching bases. The germline gives CDR1 MNHEY, CDR2 SMNVEV (reference sequence). Trimming took off 3 bases at V and 6 bases at J, with 21 bases between the two ends. There are 17 residues in the CDR3. CDR3 DNA sequence: TGTGCCAGCAGTTTGATGGGGGCGAGCGGGATGAGCAATGAGCAGTTCTTC. Protein sequence: CASSLMGASGMSNEQFF.

This clone was counted between two and nine times. The chain joins TRBV7-9 to TRBJ1-1; possible D gene TRBD1, 5 bases. V lost 0 bases to trimming and J lost 3 bases, with 20 bases between them. The CDR3 covers 18 residues. CDR1 is SEHNR and CDR2 is FQNEAQ in the germline V gene (reference sequence). CDR3 protein: CASSLAMGTAREDTEAFF. CDR3 bases: TGTGCCAGCAGCTTAGCGATGGGGACTGCAAGGGAGGACACTGAAGCTTTCTTT.

The chain joins TRBV27 to TRBJ2-1; no reliable D call. The CDR3 contains 11 residues. Trimming took off 5 bases at V and 7 bases at J, with 6 bases between the two ends. CDR1 MNHEY and CDR2 SMNVEV come from the germline V gene (reference sequence). CDR3 DNA sequence: TGTGCCAGCAGTGCACATAATGAGCAGTTCTTC. Amino acids: CASSAHNEQFF.

The CDR3 DNA is TGTGCCAGCAAAATGGGGCTGACTTACACTGAAGCTTTCTTT. Its translation is CASKMGLTYTEAFF. The chain links TRBV6-5 to TRBJ1-1; possible D gene TRBD1, 5 bases. The CDR3 extends over 14 amino acids. Germline V gene lookup returns CDR1 MNHEY and CDR2 SVGAGI. V lost 7 bases and J lost 3, with 15 bases in between.

The chain couples TRBV2 to TRBJ1-2; 7 nucleotides agree with TRBD1. The V segment lost 6 bases and the J segment 2 bases; nucleotides outside the gene matches: 9. Germline CDR1 SNHLY, CDR2 FYNNEI. The CDR3 runs to 15 residues. The CDR3 coding sequence is TGTGCCAGCAGGAATTCGGGACAGAGAAACTATGGCTACACCTTC. Protein product: CASRNSGQRNYGYTF.

Worth noting for this clone: Lacking the conserved final phenylalanine or tryptophan, this CDR3 likely reflects a read error. The V call is TRBV18, the J call TRBJ1-3; tentatively, D is TRBD1 (6 bases). V lost 3 bases and J 1 base, leaving 7 bases between the germline ends. The CDR3 length is 14 residues. Germline V CDR1 and CDR2: KGHSH, LQKENI. Here the CDR3 DNA reads TGTGCCAGCTCACCTACAGGGTCTGGAAACACCATATATTCT. Protein sequence: CASSPTGSGNTIYS.

The genes are TRBV19 and TRBJ1-2; D possibly corresponds to TRBD1 (6 bases). Germline V gene lookup returns CDR1 LNHDA and CDR2 SQIVND (reference sequence). V lost 6 bases and J 4 bases, leaving 18 bases between the germline ends. This CDR3 contains 15 residues. The DNA for the CDR3 is TGTGCCAGTAGACAACAGGGTCCTCAATCCTATGGCTACACCTTC. It specifies CASRQQGPQSYGYTF.

The chain carries TRBV18 and TRBJ2-5, with 8 bases identical to TRBD1. Germline-derived CDR1 and CDR2 are KGHSH and LQKENI. There are 15 residues in the CDR3. With 3 bases clipped from V and 2 bases from J, the junction kept 5 bases outside the gene matches. The CDR3 loop is CASSPPTGVQETQYF. CDR3 coding DNA: TGTGCCAGCTCACCGCCGACAGGGGTGCAAGAGACCCAGTACTTC.

The rearrangement links TRBV27 to TRBJ1-2; TRBD1 agrees at 9 bases. This CDR3 comprises 13 residues. The ends lost 4 bases at V and 10 bases at J; junction bases unmatched: 7. Germline CDR1 and CDR2: MNHEY and SMNVEV (reference sequence). Written as DNA, the CDR3 is TGTGCCAGCAGTTCGGGACAGGGTGGGGACTACACCTTC. Translation gives CASSSGQGGDYTF.

This clone was observed once. V and J are TRBV19 and TRBJ2-3; 7 bases align to TRBD2. Germline values: CDR1 LNHDA, CDR2 SQIVND (reference sequence). The V gene end was trimmed by 3 bases and the J gene end by 1 base; junction bases not matched to a gene: 10. The CDR3 has 17 amino acids. The DNA of the CDR3 is TGTGCCAGTAGTATTTCCGCCGGGCTAGCGGGCACAGATACGCAGTATTTT. It translates to CASSISAGLAGTDTQYF.

The V call is TRBV4-1, the J call TRBJ2-2; the D gene is possibly TRBD2 (6 bases). The CDR3 spans 16 residues. V shed 7 bases and J shed 3 bases, with 18 bases lying between them. Germline V CDR1 and CDR2: MGHRA, YSYEKL. The CDR3: CASKGGEQVDTGELFF. The CDR3 DNA follows: TGCGCCAGCAAAGGCGGGGAACAGGTAGACACCGGGGAGCTGTTTTTT.

This clone occurred a few times. This chain links TRBV7-3 with TRBJ2-3; TRBD2 agrees at 13 bases. J gave up 14 bases and V 2 bases, and 7 bases lay outside the gene matches. The CDR3 runs 14 residues. Looked up from germline, CDR1 is SGHTA and CDR2 is FQGTGA. The CDR3 spells CASSLSGLAGARYF. In nucleotides, the CDR3 is TGTGCCAGCAGCTTATCTGGACTAGCGGGAGCACGGTATTTT.

The CDR3 region has the DNA TGTGCCAGCAGGACCCCTGACAGGGATAACACTGAAGCTTTCTTT. It encodes CASRTPDRDNTEAFF. This sequence joins TRBV27 and TRBJ1-1; 7 nucleotides match TRBD1. The CDR3 contains 15 residues. Germline CDR1 is MNHEY and CDR2 is SMNVEV (reference sequence). V shed 6 bases, J shed 2 bases, and the junction held 9 bases outside the gene matches.

This clone is medium-sized in the sample. The J gene is TRBJ1-1, the V gene TRBV28; D call uncertain. The CDR3 length is 12 residues. Germline CDR1 and CDR2: MDHEN and SYDVKM. V lost 11 bases to trimming and J lost 2 bases, with 12 bases between them. The CDR3 reads CAVRRGNTEAFF. CDR3 sequence (DNA): TGTGCCGTACGGCGGGGTAACACTGAAGCTTTCTTT.